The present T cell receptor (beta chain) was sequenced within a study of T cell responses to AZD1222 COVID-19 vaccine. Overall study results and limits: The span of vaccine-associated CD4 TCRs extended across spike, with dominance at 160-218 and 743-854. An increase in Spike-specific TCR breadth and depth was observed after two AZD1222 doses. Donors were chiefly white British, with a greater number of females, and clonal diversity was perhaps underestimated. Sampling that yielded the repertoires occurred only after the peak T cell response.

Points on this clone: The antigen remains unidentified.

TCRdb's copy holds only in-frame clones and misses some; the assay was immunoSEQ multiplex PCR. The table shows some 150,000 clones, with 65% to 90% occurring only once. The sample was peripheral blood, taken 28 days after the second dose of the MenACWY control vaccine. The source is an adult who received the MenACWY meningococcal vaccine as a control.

CDR3 coding DNA: TGTGCCAGCAGCTTAGCCCCGGGACGAAGCTACGAGCAGTACTTC. It codes for CASSLAPGRSYEQYF. The V and J genes are TRBV7-6 and TRBJ2-7; D may match TRBD1 or TRBD2 (5 bases each). Trimming took off 0 bases at V and 3 bases at J, with 12 bases between the two ends. CDR1 is SGHVS and CDR2 is FNYEAQ in the germline V gene. This CDR3 is 15 amino acids long.